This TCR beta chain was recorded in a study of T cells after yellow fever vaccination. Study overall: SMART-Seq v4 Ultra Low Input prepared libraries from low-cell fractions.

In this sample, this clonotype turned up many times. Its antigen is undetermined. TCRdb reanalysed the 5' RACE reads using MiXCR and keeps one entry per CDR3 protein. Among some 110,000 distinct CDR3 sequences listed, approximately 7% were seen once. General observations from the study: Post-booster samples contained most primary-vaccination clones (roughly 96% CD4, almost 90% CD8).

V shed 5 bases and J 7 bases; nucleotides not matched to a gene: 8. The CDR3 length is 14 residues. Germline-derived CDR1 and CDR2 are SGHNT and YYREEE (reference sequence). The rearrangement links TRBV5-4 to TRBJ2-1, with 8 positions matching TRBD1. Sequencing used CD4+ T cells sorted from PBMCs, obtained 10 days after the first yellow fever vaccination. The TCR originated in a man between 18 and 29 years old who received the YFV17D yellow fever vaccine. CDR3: CASRFQGAPNEQFF. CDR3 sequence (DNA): TGTGCCAGCAGATTTCAGGGGGCCCCAAATGAGCAGTTCTTC.